A single sample is the source of the 10 T cell receptor beta chains below, sequenced in a study of T cell responses to AZD1222 COVID-19 vaccine. Some clones are missing from TCRdb's copy, which holds only in-frame ones; the method was immunoSEQ multiplex PCR. The sample carries 90,000 to 120,000 clones, roughly 88% recorded once. Sequencing used peripheral blood, obtained on day 0 of AZD1222 vaccination. The receptors here all came from an adult in good health.

V usage is TRBV28 and J usage is TRBJ1-5, with a tentative D call TRBD1 (5 bases). V was trimmed by 1 base and J by 2 bases, leaving 12 bases between them. This CDR3 spans 16 amino acids. Germline V CDR1 and CDR2: MDHEN, SYDVKM. CDR3 sequence reads: CASSLSQGAGNQPQHF. The CDR3 nucleotides are TGTGCCAGCAGTTTATCCCAGGGAGCGGGCAATCAGCCCCAGCATTTT.

The chain links TRBV29-1 to TRBJ2-7; TRBD2 might be the D (6 bases). Trimming cost V 5 bases and J 3 bases, with 14 bases left between them. Germline assignment: CDR1 SQVTM and CDR2 ANQGSEA. This CDR3 has 13 residues. The CDR3 DNA is TGCAGCGTTAGTCCCGGGGGAGTCTACGAGCAGTACTTC. Its protein product is CSVSPGGVYEQYF.

As regards this clone: This CDR3 is also generated by other DNA sequences in the sample. The chain joins TRBV7-2 to TRBJ1-1; 7 nucleotides match TRBD1. The V gene end was trimmed by 5 bases and the J gene end by 5 bases; junction bases not matched to a gene: 5. The CDR3 has 13 amino acids. CDR1 is SGHTA and CDR2 is FQGNSA in the germline V gene. CDR3 coding DNA: TGTGCCAGCAGCCTTAACAGGGGAACTGAAGCTTTCTTT. This encodes CASSLNRGTEAFF.

A single count supports this clone. The chain combines TRBV18 with TRBJ1-3; D remains ambiguous. V was clipped by 0 bases and J by 0 bases, with 3 bases between them. Germline V gene lookup returns CDR1 KGHSH and CDR2 LQKENI. The CDR3 totals 14 residues. CDR3 protein: CASSPPDSGNTIYF. The CDR3 DNA sequence: TGTGCCAGCTCACCACCGGACTCTGGAAACACCATATATTTT.

This clone was seen more than once but under ten times. The chain is built from TRBV7-9 and TRBJ1-4, with 8 bases identical to TRBD1. The CDR3 loop spans 15 amino acids. Germline CDR1 SEHNR, CDR2 FQNEAQ (reference sequence). V was pared by 3 bases and J by 7 bases, with 7 bases of the junction left unmatched. CDR3 DNA: TGTGCCAGCAGCTTCACCGGGACAGGTGGTGAAAAACTGTTTTTT. This translates into CASSFTGTGGEKLFF.

This clone was seen once. The V gene is TRBV28, the J gene TRBJ2-6; D remains ambiguous. The length of the CDR3 is 13 residues. Deletions cut 6 bases from V and 3 bases from J, with 6 bases between. Germline CDR1 MDHEN, CDR2 SYDVKM. In DNA, the CDR3 is TGTGCCAGCAGAGTAGTTGGGGCCAACGTCCTGACTTTC. The encoded protein is CASRVVGANVLTF. Based on the CDR3 plus reference TRBV28 and TRBJ2-6, the full variable domain is DVKVTQSSRYLVKRTGEKVFLECVQDMDHENMFWYRQDPGLGLRLIYFSYDVKMKEKGDIPEGYSVSREKKERFSLILESASTNQTSMYLCASRVVGANVLTFGAGSRLTVL.

This chain links TRBV6-6 with TRBJ2-1, with 8 positions matching TRBD2. The CDR3 runs to 14 residues. Germline V gene lookup returns CDR1 MNHNY and CDR2 SVGAGI (reference sequence). V shed 6 bases and J 7 bases; nucleotides not matched to a gene: 8. The CDR3 region has the DNA TGTGCCAGCAGCTTGGCGGGGGGTAGAAATGAGCAGTTCTTC. This gives the protein CASSLAGGRNEQFF.

The rearrangement uses TRBV6-5 and TRBJ1-2; TRBD1 might be the D (6 bases). CDR1 and CDR2 from the germline V gene are MNHEY and SVGAGI. Trimming pared 6 bases from V and 3 bases from J, leaving 14 bases between. This CDR3 has 14 amino acids. CDR3 sequence reads: CASSPSQGYYGYTF. CDR3 in DNA: TGTGCCAGCAGCCCATCACAGGGATACTATGGCTACACCTTC.

The genes are TRBV5-1 and TRBJ2-7; 8 bases are a match to TRBD1. Looked up from germline, CDR1 is SGHRS and CDR2 is YFSETQ. The CDR3 has 13 residues. Trimming at V came to 4 bases and at J to 6 bases, leaving 6 bases not matched to a gene. CDR3 region: CASSLLTGVEQYF. The CDR3 DNA is TGCGCCAGCAGCCTCCTGACAGGGGTCGAGCAGTACTTC.

This chain connects TRBV7-9 to TRBJ1-1, with no clear D. V gave up 0 bases and J gave up 0 bases, with 5 bases separating them. CDR3 length equals 14 residues. Germline CDR1 and CDR2: SEHNR and FQNEAQ (reference sequence). As DNA, the CDR3 is TGTGCCAGCAGCTTAGCTGGCGTGAACACTGAAGCTTTCTTT. Residues: CASSLAGVNTEAFF. Full variable domain (remainder filled in from reference TRBV7-9 and TRBJ1-1): DTGVSQNPRHKITKRGQNVTFRCDPISEHNRLYWYRQTLGQGPEFLTYFQNEAQLEKSRLLSDRFSAERPKGSFSTLEIQRTEQGDSAMYLCASSLAGVNTEAFFGQGTRLTVV.